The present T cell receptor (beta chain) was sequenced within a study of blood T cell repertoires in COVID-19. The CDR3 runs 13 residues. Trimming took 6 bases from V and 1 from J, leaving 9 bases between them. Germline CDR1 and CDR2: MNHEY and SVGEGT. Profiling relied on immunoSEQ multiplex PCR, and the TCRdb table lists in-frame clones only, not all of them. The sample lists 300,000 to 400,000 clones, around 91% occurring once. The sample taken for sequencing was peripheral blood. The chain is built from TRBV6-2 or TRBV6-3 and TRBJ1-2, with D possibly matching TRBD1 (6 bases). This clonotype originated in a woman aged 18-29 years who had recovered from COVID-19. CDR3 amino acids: CASSGTLNYGYTF. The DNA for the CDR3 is TGTGCCAGCAGCGGGACACTTAACTATGGCTACACCTTC.